This T cell receptor (beta chain) was captured in a study of OX40 agonist ivuxolimab in advanced cancers. Overall study: Enrollees could have had prior anti-PD-1, anti-PD-L1 or anti-CTLA-4 therapy, which more than 30% had received. Overall study findings and caveats: CD8+ T cells (on average) carried more expanded clones than CD4+ T cells.

Notes on this clone: Its specificity is unknown.

Libraries were prepared by immunoSEQ multiplex PCR; TCRdb keeps only in-frame clonotypes and omits some of them. The table lists roughly 49,000 clones, about 80% of them singletons. Per germline, CDR1 LNHDA and CDR2 SQIVND (reference sequence). The CDR3 has 16 residues. V was pared by 8 bases and J by 3 bases, with 15 bases of the junction left unmatched. The V gene is TRBV19, the J gene TRBJ2-5, with 7 bases aligning to TRBD2. The TCR comes from an adult with an advanced solid tumor such as melanoma, head and neck, liver or kidney cancer. Sequences were derived from CD4+ or CD8+ T cells sorted from blood, sampled in a trial of the OX40 agonist ivuxolimab. The CDR3 nucleotides are TGTGCCAGTTCCGAAAGGGCAGCGGGGTCTAAAGAGACCCAGTACTTC. The encoded protein is CASSERAAGSKETQYF.